One sample yielded the 13 T cell receptor beta chains listed below, sequenced in a study of blood T cells in healthy people across ages. A sample-barcoded 5' primer and a J-beta primer mix were used in a second PCR of roughly 6 to 11 cycles. One entry per CDR3 protein, called by TCRdb with MiXCR from the 5' RACE reads. The table has 1.5 million or so distinct CDR3 sequences, about 43% seen once; the top ten hold approximately 7.9%. Specimen: blood. Source of these receptors: a woman aged 18 to 35 in good health.

The rearrangement uses TRBV28 and TRBJ1-6, with a tentative D call TRBD1 (6 bases). Trimming shortened V by 6 bases and J by 0 bases, and 15 bases separated the two germline ends. The CDR3 sequence is 17 residues long. CDR1 is MDHEN, CDR2 SYDVKM, per germline. The CDR3 region has the DNA TGTGCCAGCAGATCACCAGGGGCTAGCTCCTATAATTCACCCCTCCACTTT. This codes for CASRSPGASSYNSPLHF.

CDR3 nucleotides: TGCAGTGCTAGAGATCGGGCTAGCGGGGAGTCGGTCGAGCAGTACTTC. It translates to CSARDRASGESVEQYF. The J gene is TRBJ2-5, the V gene TRBV20-1, with 9 positions matching TRBD2. Matching the DNA end better, TRBJ2-7 makes the J call doubtful. The CDR3 totals 16 residues. Germline values: CDR1 DFQATT, CDR2 SNEGSKA (reference sequence).

This sequence joins TRBV5-1 and TRBJ2-7, with 9 bases matching TRBD1. V was clipped by 3 bases and J by 0 bases; unmatched bases: 10. The germline gives CDR1 SGHRS, CDR2 YFSETQ. This CDR3 contains 17 residues. CDR3 in DNA: TGCGCCAGCAGCTCCCAGGGGGGGACAGGGTACTCCTACGAGCAGTACTTC. This gives the protein CASSSQGGTGYSYEQYF.

Only a few counts were recorded for this clonotype. The chain links TRBV13 to TRBJ2-3; D not certain. Trimming took 6 bases from V and 3 from J, leaving 16 bases between them. Germline V gives CDR1 PRHDT, CDR2 FYEKMQ (reference sequence). This CDR3 is built from 15 residues. The CDR3 loop is CASSWTGLPTDTQYF. The CDR3 DNA reads TGTGCCAGCAGTTGGACGGGCTTACCGACAGATACGCAGTATTTT.

This chain links TRBV25-1 with TRBJ2-3; D possibly uses TRBD1 or TRBD2 (5 bases each). Trimming removed 3 bases at V and 1 base at J, with 17 bases between. Germline CDR1 and CDR2: MGHDK and SYGVNS. This CDR3 comprises 17 residues. CDR3 protein: CASSDLKGRGRTDTQYF. CDR3 nucleotide sequence: TGTGCCAGCAGTGACCTTAAGGGACGGGGCCGCACAGATACGCAGTATTTT.

The rearrangement uses TRBV3-1 and TRBJ2-1; D might be TRBD1 or TRBD2, each matching 5 bases. Trimming stripped 0 bases from V and 5 bases from J, with 11 bases between. The CDR3 runs 15 residues. Germline V gives CDR1 LGHDT, CDR2 YNNKEL (reference sequence). The CDR3 here is CASSQDPPGHNEQFF. The CDR3 DNA follows: TGTGCCAGCAGCCAAGACCCCCCGGGACACAATGAGCAGTTCTTC.

V gene TRBV6-2 or TRBV6-3 combines with J gene TRBJ1-2, with 7 bases fitting TRBD1. The CDR3 consists of 18 residues. V gave up 3 bases and J gave up 2 bases; unmatched junction bases: 15. Germline V gives CDR1 MNHEY, CDR2 SVGEGT. The CDR3 protein is CASSYKGVRDSKNYGYTF. The CDR3 bases are TGTGCCAGCAGTTATAAAGGGGTAAGGGACAGCAAGAACTATGGCTACACCTTC.

V usage is TRBV29-1 and J usage is TRBJ2-7; 7 positions agree with TRBD1. The J segment lost 0 bases and the V segment lost 1 base, leaving 6 bases of the junction unmatched. The CDR3 totals 15 residues. CDR1 SQVTM and CDR2 ANQGSEA come from the germline V gene. The CDR3 DNA sequence: TGCAGCGTTGAAGGGTACAGGGGCCACTCCTACGAGCAGTACTTC. This translates into CSVEGYRGHSYEQYF.

The chain couples TRBV5-5 to TRBJ2-7; 9 bases line up with TRBD1. There are 18 residues in the CDR3. V was clipped by 2 bases and J by 1 base; unmatched bases: 13. Germline V lookup: CDR1 SGHKS, CDR2 YYEKEE (reference sequence). The DNA for the CDR3 is TGTGCCAGCAGCTTATTTCACCCGGGACAGGGTGTTTCCTACGAGCAGTACTTC. Translation: CASSLFHPGQGVSYEQYF. The complete variable domain, with remaining parts taken from reference TRBV5-5 and TRBJ2-7, reads DAGVTQSPTHLIKTRGQQVTLRCSPISGHKSVSWYQQVLGQGPQFIFQYYEKEERGRGNFPDRFSARQFPNYSSELNVNALLLGDSALYLCASSLFHPGQGVSYEQYFGPGTRLTVT.

This clonotype was seen only once. The rearrangement joins TRBV2 to TRBJ1-2; tentative D call: TRBD1 (5 bases). Germline V lookup: CDR1 SNHLY, CDR2 FYNNEI. V gave up 4 bases and J gave up 0 bases, with 18 bases separating them. CDR3 length: 17 residues. CDR3 coding DNA: TGTGCCAGCAGTGGTGGGGCAGATGACCTATCTAACTATGGCTACACCTTC. Translation: CASSGGADDLSNYGYTF.

The chain employs TRBV29-1 and TRBJ1-1; D not resolved. Per the germline V gene, CDR1 is SQVTM and CDR2 is ANQGSEA. The CDR3 runs to 13 residues. Trimming pared 1 base from V and 1 base from J, leaving 7 bases between. CDR3 residues: CSVEGIWNTEAFF. DNA for the CDR3: TGCAGCGTTGAAGGCATCTGGAACACTGAAGCTTTCTTT.

The V call is TRBV12-3 or TRBV12-4, the J call TRBJ2-1; no reliable D call. Trimming removed 3 bases from V and 8 bases from J, with 8 bases in between. This CDR3 contains 12 residues. The CDR3 DNA sequence: TGTGCCAGCAGTTTCGGCGCGTATGAGCAGTTCTTC. Translation gives CASSFGAYEQFF.

This clonotype was counted only a few times. The chain recombines TRBV3-1 with TRBJ2-4, with D possibly matching TRBD1 (5 bases). Germline loops: CDR1 LGHDT, CDR2 YNNKEL (reference sequence). The CDR3 is 15 residues long. Trimming removed 0 bases at V and 10 bases at J, with 16 bases between. The chain's CDR3 is CASSQDRGTTRIQYF. The CDR3 DNA sequence: TGTGCCAGCAGCCAAGATAGGGGTACGACAAGAATTCAGTACTTC.